One sample yielded the 14 T cell receptor beta chains listed below, sequenced in a study of T cell responses to AZD1222 COVID-19 vaccine. Method: immunoSEQ multiplex PCR; TCRdb's copy keeps in-frame clones and lacks some. Of around 270,000 clones detected, 94% appear once; the ten largest clones hold 0.55%. The sample in question was peripheral blood, obtained 28 days after the second AZD1222 dose. The receptors originated from an adult who received the AZD1222 COVID-19 vaccine.

The V gene is TRBV15, the J gene TRBJ2-7; D is possibly TRBD2 (5 bases). V was shortened by 0 bases and J by 9 bases, with 18 bases between the two germline ends. The CDR3 spans 15 residues. Germline-derived CDR1 and CDR2 are LNHNV and YYDKDF (reference sequence). CDR3 in amino acids: CATSRDLEDPSGQYF. The CDR3 DNA sequence: TGTGCCACCAGCAGAGATCTGGAGGACCCCTCGGGGCAGTACTTC.

This sequence joins TRBV19 and TRBJ1-2; no firm D call. CDR3 length: 15 residues. Germline V gene lookup returns CDR1 LNHDA and CDR2 SQIVND (reference sequence). V shed 5 bases and J shed 7 bases, with 20 bases lying between them. The CDR3 here is CASSPPIRLRRGYTF. The CDR3 DNA reads TGTGCCAGTAGTCCCCCGATTCGTCTGAGGCGTGGCTACACCTTC.

The chain links TRBV3-1 (or the pseudogene TRBV3-2) to TRBJ1-1; D unresolved. This CDR3 contains 13 residues. Germline CDR1 is LGHDT and CDR2 is YNNKEL (reference sequence). V gave up 1 base and J gave up 6 bases, with 9 bases separating them. Here the CDR3 DNA reads TGTGCCAGCAGCCAAGTACTCGATTCTGAAGCTTTCTTT. Residues: CASSQVLDSEAFF.

The chain joins TRBV28 to TRBJ1-3, with D unclear. V lost 2 bases to trimming and J lost 4 bases, with 9 bases between them. CDR1 is MDHEN, CDR2 SYDVKM, per germline. The CDR3 is 14 amino acids. This CDR3 is CASSLVGRGNTIYF. The CDR3, as DNA: TGTGCCAGCAGTTTAGTAGGACGGGGAAACACCATATATTTT.

This chain uses TRBV3-1 (or the pseudogene TRBV3-2) with TRBJ2-1, with 12 bases identical to TRBD2. Germline CDR1 and CDR2: LGHDT and YNNKEL (reference sequence). The CDR3 runs 14 residues. Trimming at V came to 5 bases and at J to 6 bases, leaving 2 bases not matched to a gene. CDR3 bases: TGTGCCAGCAGCGCGACTAGCGGGGGCAATGAGCAGTTCTTC. It specifies CASSATSGGNEQFF.

V and J are TRBV9 and TRBJ2-3; 7 bases are shared with TRBD2. In germline, CDR1 is SGDLS, CDR2 YYNGEE. CDR3 size: 18 residues. The V gene end was trimmed by 4 bases and the J gene end by 2 bases; junction bases not matched to a gene: 16. The CDR3 coding sequence is TGTGCCAGCAGCTCGAGGGAGTTTAGGCGGGGGACCACAGATACGCAGTATTTT. Translating it yields CASSSREFRRGTTDTQYF.

This clone was recorded a few times. V usage is TRBV5-6 and J usage is TRBJ2-7, with D hard to call. Per the germline V gene, CDR1 is SGHDT and CDR2 is YYEEEE. The V gene lost 1 base and the J gene lost 0 bases, with 8 bases spanning the gap. The CDR3 has 14 amino acids. DNA for the CDR3: TGTGCCAGCAGCTTGTTGTATAGCTCCTACGAGCAGTACTTC. Protein sequence: CASSLLYSSYEQYF.

The chain combines TRBV2 with TRBJ1-2; TRBD1 might be the D (6 bases). The CDR3 totals 11 residues. Per the germline V gene, CDR1 is SNHLY and CDR2 is FYNNEI. Between the trimmed V and J ends, which lost 4 bases and 9 bases, there was a span of 9 bases. CDR3 region: CASSGGGRYTF. The CDR3 DNA is TGTGCCAGCAGTGGGGGGGGCCGCTACACCTTC.

The chain joins TRBV2 to TRBJ1-6; 9 nucleotides line up with TRBD1. Trimming removed 6 bases from V and 7 bases from J; junction bases left unmatched: 4. CDR3 size: 14 residues. Looked up from germline, CDR1 is SNHLY and CDR2 is FYNNEI. CDR3 in amino acids: CASRDRGGNSPLHF. Here the CDR3 DNA reads TGTGCCAGCAGGGACAGGGGTGGCAATTCACCCCTCCACTTT.

J is TRBJ1-2 and V is TRBV7-8; D remains ambiguous. The germline V gene has CDR1 SGHVS and CDR2 FQNEAQ. Trimming cost V 0 bases and J 0 bases, with 5 bases left between them. This CDR3 is 14 amino acids long. This chain's CDR3 is CASSLAGANYGYTF. The CDR3 DNA reads as TGTGCCAGCAGCTTAGCGGGAGCTAACTATGGCTACACCTTC.

V usage is TRBV7-9 and J usage is TRBJ1-3; TRBD1 might be the D (5 bases). The CDR3 has 13 residues. The germline V gene encodes CDR1 SEHNR and CDR2 FQNEAQ (reference sequence). V lost 5 bases, J lost 3 bases, and 8 bases lay in between. The CDR3 loop is CASSLQGGNTIYF. The CDR3 DNA reads as TGTGCCAGCAGCCTCCAGGGTGGAAACACCATATATTTT.

This chain links TRBV18 with TRBJ2-3; the match to TRBD2 covers 7 bases. Germline CDR1 is KGHSH and CDR2 is LQKENI. Trimming at V came to 6 bases and at J to 1 base, leaving 4 bases not matched to a gene. The length of the CDR3 is 14 residues. CDR3 region: CASSPGRGTDTQYF. The CDR3 region has the DNA TGTGCCAGCTCGCCAGGGAGGGGCACAGATACGCAGTATTTT. The full variable domain, with the rest looked up from reference TRBV18 and TRBJ2-3, is NAGVMQNPRHLVRRRGQEARLRCSPMKGHSHVYWYRQLPEEGLKFMVYLQKENIIDESGMPKERFSAEFPKEGPSILRIQQVVRGDSAAYFCASSPGRGTDTQYFGPGTRLTVL.

V gene TRBV11-3 combines with J gene TRBJ2-1, with D possibly being TRBD1 or TRBD2 (6 bases each). V was pared by 5 bases and J by 8 bases, with 13 bases between. The CDR3 totals 13 residues. The germline CDR1 and CDR2 sequences are SGHNT and YENEEA. CDR3 coding DNA: TGTGCCAGCAGCCGAGGGGGGCGGGATGAGCAGTTCTTC. It translates to CASSRGGRDEQFF.

The chain recombines TRBV5-1 with TRBJ2-3; 7 nucleotides line up with TRBD2. CDR3 length: 16 amino acids. Germline values: CDR1 SGHRS, CDR2 YFSETQ. Trimming took 0 bases from V and 6 from J; bases not matched to a gene: 10. Here the CDR3 reads CASSLGGATSLDTQYF. The CDR3 DNA reads TGCGCCAGCAGCTTGGGCGGGGCGACTAGCCTCGATACGCAGTATTTT.